Detailed here is one T cell receptor beta chain. The data were obtained in a study of blood T cell repertoires in COVID-19. On the study more broadly: Both acute and convalescent COVID-19 samples were obtained from the United States, Italy and Spain. The cDNA or gDNA used as material had been derived from T cells, B-cell-depleted T cells, or PBMCs.

Authors' data handling: It was from reference gene primer amplification that nucleated cell counts were estimated. This table comes from immunoSEQ multiplex PCR, and its TCRdb copy is limited to in-frame clones, with some not included. Clone size and V and J calls were adopted from that table, with D and trimming inferred from the DNA. The table has roughly 120,000 clones, roughly nine tenths seen once. Trimming at V came to 3 bases and at J to 1 base, leaving 12 bases not matched to a gene. Germline V gene sequence: CDR1 SGDLS, CDR2 YYNGEE. CDR3 size: 18 residues. The TCR was taken from a human donor in a cohort sampled during active COVID-19. The chain combines TRBV9 with TRBJ2-3; 9 bases align to TRBD2. Sequenced sample: peripheral blood. The CDR3 sequence is CASSARASLAGGTDTQYF. The CDR3 DNA sequence: TGTGCCAGCAGCGCTAGGGCTTCCTTAGCGGGAGGCACAGATACGCAGTATTTT.